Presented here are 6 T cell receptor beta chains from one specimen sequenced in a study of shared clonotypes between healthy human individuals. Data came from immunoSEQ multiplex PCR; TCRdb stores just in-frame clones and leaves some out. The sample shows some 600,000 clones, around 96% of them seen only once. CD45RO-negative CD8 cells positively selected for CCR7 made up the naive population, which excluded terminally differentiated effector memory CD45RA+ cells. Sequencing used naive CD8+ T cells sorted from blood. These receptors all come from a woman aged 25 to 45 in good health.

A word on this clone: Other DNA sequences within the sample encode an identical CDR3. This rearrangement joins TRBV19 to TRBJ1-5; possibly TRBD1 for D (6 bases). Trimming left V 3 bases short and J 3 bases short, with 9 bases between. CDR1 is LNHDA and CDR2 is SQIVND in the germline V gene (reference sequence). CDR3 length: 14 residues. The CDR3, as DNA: TGTGCCAGTAGTATCCGGGACAACAATCAGCCCCAGCATTTT. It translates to CASSIRDNNQPQHF.

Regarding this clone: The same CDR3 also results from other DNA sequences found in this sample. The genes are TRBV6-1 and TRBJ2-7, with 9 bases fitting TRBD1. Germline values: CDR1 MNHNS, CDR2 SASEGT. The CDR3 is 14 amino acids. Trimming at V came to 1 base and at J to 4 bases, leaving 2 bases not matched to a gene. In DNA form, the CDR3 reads TGTGCCAGCAGTGAAGGGACAGGGGCTTACGAGCAGTACTTC. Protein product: CASSEGTGAYEQYF.

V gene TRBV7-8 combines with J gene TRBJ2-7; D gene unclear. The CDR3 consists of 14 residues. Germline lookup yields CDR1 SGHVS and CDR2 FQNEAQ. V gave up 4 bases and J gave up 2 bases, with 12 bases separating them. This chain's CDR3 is CASSYEARTYEQYF. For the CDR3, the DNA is TGTGCCAGCAGCTACGAAGCGAGAACCTACGAGCAGTACTTC.

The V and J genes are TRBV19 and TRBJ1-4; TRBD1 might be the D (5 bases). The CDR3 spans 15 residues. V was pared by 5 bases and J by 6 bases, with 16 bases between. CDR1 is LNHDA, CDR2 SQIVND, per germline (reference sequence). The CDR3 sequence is CASSSPGQGDEKLFF. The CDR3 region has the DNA TGTGCCAGTAGTTCTCCGGGGCAAGGGGATGAAAAACTGTTTTTT.

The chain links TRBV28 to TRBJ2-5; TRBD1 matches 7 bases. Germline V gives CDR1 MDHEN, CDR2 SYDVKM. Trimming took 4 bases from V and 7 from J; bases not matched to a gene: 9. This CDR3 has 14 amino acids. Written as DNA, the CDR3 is TGTGCCAGCAGTTCCGGGACAGTCCTTGGGACCCAGTACTTC. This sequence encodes CASSSGTVLGTQYF.

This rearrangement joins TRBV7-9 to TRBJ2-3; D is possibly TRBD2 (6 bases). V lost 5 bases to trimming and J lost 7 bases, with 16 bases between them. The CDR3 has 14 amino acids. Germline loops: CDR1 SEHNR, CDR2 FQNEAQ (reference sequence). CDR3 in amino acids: CASSGGRLGYTQYF. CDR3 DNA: TGTGCCAGCAGCGGAGGGAGGCTCGGGTATACGCAGTATTTT.